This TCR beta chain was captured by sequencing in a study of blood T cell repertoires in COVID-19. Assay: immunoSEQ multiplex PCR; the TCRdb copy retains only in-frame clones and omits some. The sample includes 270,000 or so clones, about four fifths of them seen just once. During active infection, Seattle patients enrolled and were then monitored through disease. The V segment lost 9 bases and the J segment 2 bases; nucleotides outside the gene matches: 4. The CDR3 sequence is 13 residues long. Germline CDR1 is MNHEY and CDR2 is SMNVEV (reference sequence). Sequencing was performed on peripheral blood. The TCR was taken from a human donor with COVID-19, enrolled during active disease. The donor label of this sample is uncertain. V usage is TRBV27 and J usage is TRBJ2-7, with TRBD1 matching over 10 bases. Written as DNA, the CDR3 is TGTGCCAGTTCCGGGACAGGGGCCTACGAGCAGTACTTC. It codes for CASSGTGAYEQYF.